This T cell receptor (beta chain) was retrieved from a study of T cells in narcolepsy. This CDR3 is built from 14 residues. V was shortened by 7 bases and J by 2 bases, with 13 bases between the two germline ends. The germline CDR1 and CDR2 sequences are MNHEY and SVGAGI. Profiled with immunoSEQ multiplex PCR; TCRdb holds only in-frame clones, not every one. The sample carries about 27,000 clones, about four fifths recorded once. The clonotype was recovered from a human donor with narcolepsy. Sequenced input: CD45RA- memory CD4+ T cells from PBMCs. The chain has TRBV6-5 and TRBJ2-3; a weak D match, TRBD2 (5 bases). The CDR3 DNA follows: TGTGCCAGCACGGGAACCGGCCCCACAGATACGCAGTATTTT. Translated, it gives CASTGTGPTDTQYF.